Listed here are 11 T cell receptor beta chains from one sample, sequenced in a study of T cell repertoires in cytomegalovirus infection. TCRdb analysed the reads with MiXCR anew, one entry per CDR3 protein. Of some 310,000 distinct CDR3 sequences listed, more than 20% are singletons. Which antigens these TCRs recognize remains unknown. Sequencing was performed on cultured PBMCs, taken from culture after CMV antigen stimulation. All receptors come from a human donor in good health (CMV status not recorded). Some clones in this sample may be carry-over from other donors' samples.

This clonotype was counted between two and nine times. The CDR3 coding sequence is TGTGCCAGCAGGCCGACTAGCAGCACAGATACGCAGTATTTT. Residues: CASRPTSSTDTQYF. The chain couples TRBV5-4 to TRBJ2-3, with 7 bases identical to TRBD2. The CDR3 has 14 amino acids. Trimming took 5 bases from V and 0 from J; bases not matched to a gene: 3. Germline V gene sequence: CDR1 SGHNT, CDR2 YYREEE (reference sequence). The full variable domain, its missing parts supplied by reference TRBV5-4 and TRBJ2-3, is ETGVTQSPTHLIKTRGQQVTLRCSSQSGHNTVSWYQQALGQGPQFIFQYYREEENGRGNFPPRFSGLQFPNYSSELNVNALELDDSALYLCASRPTSSTDTQYFGPGTRLTVL.

This clonotype appeared a few times. J is TRBJ1-5 and V is TRBV6-1; D gene ambiguous. The CDR3 runs 13 residues. The germline V gene encodes CDR1 MNHNS and CDR2 SASEGT. The V end lost 7 bases, the J end lost 3 bases, and 10 bases lay between the germline ends. Here the CDR3 DNA reads TGTGCCAGCACAGGAGGATTCAATCAGCCCCAGCATTTT. Residues: CASTGGFNQPQHF.

The chain combines TRBV28 with TRBJ1-5, with unresolved D. Germline CDR1 reads MDHEN; CDR2 reads SYDVKM. Trimming removed 1 base at V and 3 bases at J, with 7 bases between. The CDR3 extends over 14 amino acids. As DNA, the CDR3 is TGTGCCAGCAGTTTATCCAGTAACAATCAGCCCCAGCATTTT. Translation: CASSLSSNNQPQHF. The entire variable domain, with the rest obtained from reference TRBV28 and TRBJ1-5, is as follows: DVKVTQSSRYLVKRTGEKVFLECVQDMDHENMFWYRQDPGLGLRLIYFSYDVKMKEKGDIPEGYSVSREKKERFSLILESASTNQTSMYLCASSLSSNNQPQHFGDGTRLSIL.

This clonotype occurred a few times. The genes are TRBV24-1 and TRBJ2-1; 7 nucleotides align to TRBD2. Per germline, CDR1 KGHDR and CDR2 SFDVKD. V dropped 2 bases and J dropped 4; count of bases not matched to a gene: 4. The CDR3 is 15 residues long. The CDR3 protein is CATSDSSGSYNEQFF. For the CDR3, the DNA is TGTGCCACCAGTGATTCTAGCGGTTCTTACAATGAGCAGTTCTTC.

This clonotype showed up just a few times. The V call is TRBV6-2 or TRBV6-3, the J call TRBJ2-2; tentative D call: TRBD2 (5 bases). CDR1 is MNHEY, CDR2 SVGEGT, per germline. The CDR3 extends over 16 amino acids. Trimming removed 0 bases at V and 4 bases at J, with 12 bases between. The CDR3 reads CASSYSRVSGTGELFF. The CDR3 bases are TGTGCCAGCAGTTACTCGAGGGTTTCGGGCACCGGGGAGCTGTTTTTT.

This clonotype was detected ten times or more. The gene calls are TRBV10-3 and TRBJ2-7; 10 bases match TRBD1. The trim removed 6 bases at V and 1 base at J, leaving 21 bases unmatched. This CDR3 has 20 residues. Germline V gene data show CDR1 as ENHRY and CDR2 as SYGVKD. CDR3 coding DNA: TGTGCCATCAGCGAACTGGCGGGACAGGGGCCCCGAAAGAGATCCTACGAGCAGTACTTC. It yields the protein CAISELAGQGPRKRSYEQYF.

This clonotype occurred a few times. V is TRBV6-2 or TRBV6-3 and J is TRBJ2-1; D ambiguous. Germline lookup yields CDR1 MNHEY and CDR2 SVGEGT. This CDR3 region has 12 residues. The ends were cut back, 7 bases at V and 7 bases at J, with 11 bases in the middle. DNA for the CDR3: TGTGCCAGCACCTCGAAGAGGAATGAGCAGTTCTTC. It translates to CASTSKRNEQFF.

In this sample, this clonotype turned up a few times. The chain is built from TRBV7-9 and TRBJ1-2; D ambiguous. Germline-derived CDR1 and CDR2 are SEHNR and FQNEAQ (reference sequence). The germline V and J ends were trimmed by 3 bases and 0 bases, with 5 bases remaining between them. The CDR3 is 13 residues long. This chain's CDR3 is CASSFSTNYGYTF. The CDR3 DNA reads as TGTGCCAGCAGCTTTTCTACTAACTATGGCTACACCTTC. The entire variable domain, with the rest obtained from reference TRBV7-9 and TRBJ1-2, is as follows: DTGVSQNPRHKITKRGQNVTFRCDPISEHNRLYWYRQTLGQGPEFLTYFQNEAQLEKSRLLSDRFSAERPKGSFSTLEIQRTEQGDSAMYLCASSFSTNYGYTFGSGTRLTVV.

J is TRBJ2-3 and V is TRBV2; 12 bases fit TRBD2. Germline trimming cut 9 bases from V and 8 bases from J; bases unmatched to any gene: 3. The CDR3 spans 12 residues. CDR1 is SNHLY, CDR2 FYNNEI, per germline. The CDR3 sequence: CARTSGSVTQYF. The DNA for the CDR3 is TGTGCCAGGACTAGCGGGAGCGTTACGCAGTATTTT.

This chain joins TRBV19 and TRBJ2-7; possibly TRBD1 for D (6 bases). Germline V gene sequence: CDR1 LNHDA, CDR2 SQIVND (reference sequence). V was shortened by 11 bases and J by 3 bases, with 14 bases between the two germline ends. The CDR3 has 12 residues. CDR3 protein: CAGFRTDYEQYF. The CDR3 nucleotides read TGTGCCGGGTTCCGGACAGACTACGAGCAGTACTTC. Together with reference TRBV19 and TRBJ2-7, the CDR3 gives the full variable domain: DGGITQSPKYLFRKEGQNVTLSCEQNLNHDAMYWYRQDPGQGLRLIYYSQIVNDFQKGDIAEGYSVSREKKESFPLTVTSAQKNPTAFYLCAGFRTDYEQYFGPGTRLTVT.

This clonotype has ten or more counts. The V gene is TRBV6-2 or TRBV6-3, the J gene TRBJ2-1; D remains ambiguous. CDR3 size: 17 residues. Germline assignment: CDR1 MNHEY and CDR2 SVGEGT. Trimming stripped 7 bases from V and 6 bases from J, with 25 bases between. CDR3 sequence reads: CASTLRQATSLLNEQFF. The CDR3 DNA sequence: TGTGCCAGCACGTTGAGACAAGCAACCTCTCTTCTCAATGAGCAGTTCTTC.